Given below is one TCR beta chain in context. These data are taken from a study of blood T cell repertoires in COVID-19. The overall study: T cells, B-cell-depleted T cells, or PBMCs provided the cDNA or gDNA that served as material.

After removal of 4 bases from V and 3 bases from J, the junction contained 5 bases not matched to a gene. Germline assignment: CDR1 SGHRS and CDR2 YFSETQ. The CDR3 length is 15 residues. This table comes from immunoSEQ multiplex PCR, and its TCRdb copy is limited to in-frame clones, with some not included. The sample lists around 160,000 clones; roughly four fifths were seen once. The receptor comes from a human donor in a cohort sampled during active COVID-19. The sample comprised peripheral blood. V usage is TRBV5-1 and J usage is TRBJ1-1; 11 bases are a match to TRBD1. In DNA, the CDR3 is TGCGCCAGCAGCCCCGGGACAGGGGGTCACACTGAAGCTTTCTTT. It yields the protein CASSPGTGGHTEAFF.